What follows are 3 T cell receptor beta chains derived from one specimen sequenced in a study of blood T cells in healthy people across ages. With a J-beta primer mix and a sample-barcoded 5' primer, a second PCR ran 7 to 11 cycles. TCRdb analysed the 5' RACE reads with MiXCR anew, one entry per CDR3 protein. The repertoire holds around 2 million distinct CDR3 sequences, with about 39% as singletons. The source material was blood. These receptors all come from a human donor in good health.

As concerns this clonotype: This may come from a read error, since a much larger clone is one base off. V usage is TRBV2 and J usage is TRBJ2-7, with D perhaps TRBD2 (6 bases). This CDR3 is 14 amino acids long. Germline CDR1 and CDR2: SNHLY and FYNNEI. The CDR3 DNA follows: TGTGCCAACAGTGAGGAGGGGTACTCCTACGAGCAGTACTTC. Translating it yields CANSEEGYSYEQYF. Full variable domain (outside the CDR3, taken from reference TRBV2 and TRBJ2-7): EPEVTQTPSHQVTQMGQEVILRCVPISNHLYFYWYRQILGQKVEFLVSFYNNEISEKSEIFDDQFSVERPDGSNFTLKIRSTKLEDSAMYFCANSEEGYSYEQYFGPGTRLTVT.

The chain links TRBV12-3 or TRBV12-4 to TRBJ1-5; D unclear. CDR3 size: 14 residues. With 3 bases removed from V and 9 bases from J, the gap between germline ends came to 15 bases. CDR3 sequence: CASSFLDFVGPQHF. CDR3 bases: TGTGCCAGCAGTTTCTTAGACTTTGTCGGGCCCCAGCATTTT.

The chain combines TRBV20-1 with TRBJ2-3; D not resolved. The CDR3 covers 11 residues. The V gene lost 6 bases and the J gene lost 4 bases, with 8 bases spanning the gap. From germline, CDR1 is DFQATT and CDR2 SNEGSKA (reference sequence). As DNA, the CDR3 is TGCAGTGCGAATGGCCCAGATACGCAGTATTTT. It yields the protein CSANGPDTQYF.